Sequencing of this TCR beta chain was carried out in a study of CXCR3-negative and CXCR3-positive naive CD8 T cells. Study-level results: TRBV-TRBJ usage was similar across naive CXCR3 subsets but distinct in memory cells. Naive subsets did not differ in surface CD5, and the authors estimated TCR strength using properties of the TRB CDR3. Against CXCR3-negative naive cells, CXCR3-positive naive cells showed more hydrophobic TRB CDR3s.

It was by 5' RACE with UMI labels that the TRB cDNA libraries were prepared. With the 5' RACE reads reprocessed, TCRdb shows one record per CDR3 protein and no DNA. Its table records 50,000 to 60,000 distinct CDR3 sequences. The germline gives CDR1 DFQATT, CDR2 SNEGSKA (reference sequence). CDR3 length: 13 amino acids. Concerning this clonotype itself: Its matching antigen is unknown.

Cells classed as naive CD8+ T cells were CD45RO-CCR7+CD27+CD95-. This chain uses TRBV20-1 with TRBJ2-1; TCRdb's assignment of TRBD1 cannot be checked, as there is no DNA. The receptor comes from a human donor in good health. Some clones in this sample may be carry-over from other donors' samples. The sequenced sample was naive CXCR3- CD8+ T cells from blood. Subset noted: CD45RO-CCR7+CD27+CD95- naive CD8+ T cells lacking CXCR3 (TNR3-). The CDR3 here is CSAKTGVGNEQFF.